This is a list of T cell receptor beta chains from one sample in a study of cytomegalovirus exposure and HLA in healthy donors. Clones were sequenced by immunoSEQ multiplex PCR, and TCRdb holds only the in-frame ones, with some missing. This table holds 100,000 to 150,000 clones, roughly three quarters found once. The sample taken for sequencing was PBMCs. The receptor source for this set is a man between 18 and 35 years old in good health and CMV-seronegative. CDR3s include the opening cysteine and the closing phenylalanine or tryptophan. D genes are given only for firm matches. The size of a clone is reported for some rows only, either as once, few or many, or as a class for expanded clones.

clone_size	v_call	d_call	j_call	cdr3_nt	cdr3_aa
once	TRBV27	NA	TRBJ1-1	TGTGCCAGCAGTCCGTGGACAACTGAGGACACTGAAGCTTTCTTT	CASSPWTTEDTEAFF
NA	TRBV2	NA	TRBJ1-1	TGTGCCAGCAGTGGAGGAACAGGGCCCACTGAAGCTTTCTTT	CASSGGTGPTEAFF
NA	TRBV6-1	NA	TRBJ1-6	TGTGCCAGCAGTGACCCGGGATTAAGCTCCTATAATTCACCCCTCCACTTT	CASSDPGLSSYNSPLHF
once	TRBV30	TRBD2	TRBJ2-1	TGTGCCCGGAAGGCTAGCGGGAGGGGGGAAGCCTACAATGAGCAGTTCTTC	CARKASGRGEAYNEQFF
NA	TRBV12-5	TRBD2	TRBJ2-1	TGTGCTAGTGGTTTGAAGACTAGCGGGAGATCGGATGAGCAGTTCTTC	CASGLKTSGRSDEQFF
NA	TRBV5-4	NA	TRBJ2-3	TGTGCCAGCAGCCGGCCAGGTGACACAGATACGCAGTATTTT	CASSRPGDTDTQYF
once	TRBV7-9	NA	TRBJ2-3	TGTGCCAGCAGCTTAGGGGGACTCGCCACAGATACGCAGTATTTT	CASSLGGLATDTQYF
NA	TRBV7-3	TRBD1	TRBJ2-1	TGTGCCAGCAGCCTGACCGGGACAGGGGGCAATGAGCAGTTCTTC	CASSLTGTGGNEQFF
NA	TRBV7-9	NA	TRBJ2-5	TGTTCCAGCAGCCCGGCCCCTACAGAGCAAGAGACCCAGTACTTC	CSSSPAPTEQETQYF
NA	TRBV28	NA	TRBJ1-5	TGTGCCAGCAGTTTGGGACATGGAGATATTCAGCCCCAGCATTTT	CASSLGHGDIQPQHF
NA	TRBV5-4	NA	TRBJ1-2	TGTGCCAGCAGAGACAGCTACGCCTATGGCTACACCTTC	CASRDSYAYGYTF
NA	TRBV9	NA	TRBJ1-6	TGTGCCAGCAGCTCGGGAGGAGGGAATAATTCACCCCTCCACTTT	CASSSGGGNNSPLHF
NA	TRBV30	NA	TRBJ2-3	TGTGCCTGGAGTTCAGGGGCAGATACGCAGTATTTT	CAWSSGADTQYF
NA	TRBV28	NA	TRBJ1-2	TGTGCCAGCAGTTTTTTACAGGGAAAGGTTTATGGCTACACCTTC	CASSFLQGKVYGYTF
NA	TRBV7-2	TRBD1	TRBJ1-1	TGTGCCAGCAGCTCATCCGGACAGGCCACCACTGAAGCTTTCTTT	CASSSSGQATTEAFF
NA	TRBV10-2	TRBD2	TRBJ2-2	TGCGCCAGCAGTATCGGACTAGCGGGGGTGAACACCGGGGAGCTGTTTTTT	CASSIGLAGVNTGELFF
NA	TRBV13	TRBD1	TRBJ1-1	TGTGCCAGCAGCCCGACCTCTACAGGGGAGAACACTGAAGCTTTCTTT	CASSPTSTGENTEAFF
NA	TRBV11-1	NA	TRBJ1-5	TGTGCCAGCAGCTTCCAGTCAGATCAGCCCCAGCATTTT	CASSFQSDQPQHF
NA	TRBV29-1	NA	TRBJ1-2	TGCAGCGTCCACAGGATCTATGGCTACACCTTC	CSVHRIYGYTF